The T cell receptor (beta chain) under discussion was sequenced for a study (dated by TCRdb to 2016 to 2017). The CDR3 measures 18 amino acids from cysteine to phenylalanine. CDR3 DNA only is kept here, 54 bases in frame from base 1. Trimming removed 6 bases from V and 0 bases from J; the gene matches leave 11 bases unexplained. The germline V gene (reference sequence) specifies MNHNY as CDR1 and SVGAGI as CDR2. The library was prepared using RT-PCR. The sequencer was an Illumina MiSeq. TCRdb ran its own pipeline on the public reads, namely fastp trimming at Q25 and MiXCR clone calling, and kept in-frame beta chains. Entries that share a CDR3 protein sequence are merged under the most common genes and DNA. This sample lists more than 550,000 distinct CDR3 sequences; 12% to 15% were detected once. Jointly, the top ten make up roughly 3.9% of the sample. For this clonotype: Its antigen is unknown. No much larger clone is present one base from it, and per-base qualities are unavailable.

This TCR was sampled from a female donor in good health, serving as a healthy control. The rearrangement joined TRBV6-6 to TRBJ2-4; the junction holds 10 bases that match TRBD2. Sequenced material: memory CD4+ T cells from blood. This receptor carries the CDR3 CASRERLAGDLAKNIQYF. The nucleotides are TGTGCCAGCAGGGAAAGGCTAGCGGGGGATCTAGCCAAAAACATTCAGTACTTC.